The entry below describes one TCR beta chain. Its antigen remains unidentified. The record has no base qualities; no much larger clone is one base away. The sample belongs to a study of blood T cell repertoires in COVID-19 (dated by TCRdb to the early 2020s). The study in broad terms: The collaborator samples originated in the United States, Italy and Spain and spanned the acute and convalescent phases of COVID-19. Where HLA class I and class II types were available, the types were taken from metadata supplied by the sample provider, not from assay-based typing. The samples were drawn from the first 160 participants of the ongoing ImmuneRACE study and from under 1,500 subjects provided by 6 global collaborators. The repertoires were released in a freely available public database intended as a resource for research on the immune response to SARS-CoV-2. The prospective study material was composed of cDNA or gDNA derived from T cells, B-cell-depleted T cells, or PBMCs. The dataset comprised deeply sampled blood TCRbeta repertoires from subjects exposed to, actively infected with, or recovered from COVID-19. Sample metadata almost always included a de-identified subject ID, COVID-19 status, age in years and sex. What the work shows at the level of the full study, not this receptor alone: The amount of clinical and demographic metadata varied by source and participant and was provided uncurated.

Participants in the prospective study were enrolled through a virtual design, were aged roughly 18 to 100 years, and lived in roughly 26 United States geographic areas. In the prospective study, participants were assigned to cohorts based on the clinical history participants reported in a screening survey and a study questionnaire. Recovered participants in ImmuneRACE Cohort 3 were defined by two consecutive negative NP/OP PCR tests, clearance by a healthcare professional, or resolution of symptoms. Each participant in the prospective study had whole blood, serum and a nasopharyngeal or oropharyngeal swab collected by mobile phlebotomists. Participants in the prospective study had the option to provide additional blood draws and questionnaires over an approximately 2-month period. Before DNA extraction, prospective study blood samples were shipped either frozen or at room temperature. TCRbeta CDR3 regions were amplified from genomic DNA by means of the immunoSEQ Assay, a bias-controlled multiplex PCR. Per the source publication's procedure: The number of nucleated cells in each sample was estimated from the amplification of reference gene primers within the assay. To quantify the absolute abundance of each unique TCRbeta CDR3 rearrangement, sequence reads were collapsed and filtered. For each sample, productive Simpson clonality was calculated by taking the square root of Simpson's diversity index across productive rearrangements. In TCRdb, the immuneACCESS table is reduced to in-frame sequences with V and J assigned. These tables do not hold every clone; where another copy was compared, an unresolved V gene accounts for under half, and the others remain unexplained. The D gene and trimming were derived from the DNA, and the V and J assignments and clone size from that table. The sample table shows approximately 270,000 clones, and 70% to 90% are seen once. Of the sample, around 1.8% is held by the ten largest clones.

The sample was PBMCs or T cells enriched from blood (not recorded which). This sequence originates from a woman in her fifties or sixties who had recovered from COVID-19.

DNA sequence: TGCAGCTCCCGCGGGGATGGCTACACCTTC. The encoded protein is CSSRGDGYTF. The chain couples TRBV29-1 to TRBJ1-2; the D gene cannot be named for sure. Reading the germline V gene gives CDR1 SQVTM and CDR2 ANQGSEA. The trim is 8 bases for V and 6 bases for J, with a gap of 10 bases between the germline ends. The CDR3 measures 10 amino acids from cysteine to phenylalanine. The sequence is cut down to CDR3 DNA, 30 bases in frame from base 1.